The clone carrying this TCR beta chain was counted between two and nine times. Its specificity is not known. Sorted populations all exceeded 95% purity. This specimen belongs to a study of beta chain features in type 1 diabetes. Of the isolated RNA, all was reverse transcribed, and so the sequenced material was expressed TCRB transcripts. Assay used: immunoSEQ multiplex PCR; TCRdb lists only in-frame clones, some missing. The table includes 300,000 to 400,000 clones, around 9.6% detected once. Points from the study as a whole: Type 1 diabetes patients showed a moderate but significant shortening of TCRB CDR3s in all four CD4+ subsets.

The germline CDR1 and CDR2 sequences are GTSNPN and SVGIG (reference sequence). The CDR3 runs to 15 residues. The V gene lost 3 bases and the J gene lost 3 bases, with 18 bases spanning the gap. The sequencing sample was made of central memory CD4+ T cells from blood. This chain joins TRBV30 and TRBJ2-7; D may be TRBD1 (6 bases). This sequence was found in a young man with type 1 diabetes. This CDR3 is CAWSPGAGARYEQYF. The CDR3 DNA reads TGTGCCTGGAGCCCCGGCGCAGGGGCCCGCTACGAGCAGTACTTC.